One sample yielded the 17 T cell receptor beta chains listed below, sequenced in a study of T cell responses to AZD1222 COVID-19 vaccine. Profiling relied on immunoSEQ multiplex PCR, and the TCRdb table lists in-frame clones only, not all of them. This sample carries over 150,000 clones, roughly 92% of them seen once, and the ten largest clones take about 10%. The sample here was peripheral blood, taken on day 0 of AZD1222 vaccination. These receptors originate from an adult in good health.

The rearrangement links TRBV27 to TRBJ1-1; perhaps TRBD1 as D (5 bases). The CDR3 has 13 residues. Germline V gene sequence: CDR1 MNHEY, CDR2 SMNVEV (reference sequence). Trimming cost V 6 bases and J 4 bases, with 12 bases left between them. CDR3 in amino acids: CASRMGQFTEAFF. CDR3 nucleotides: TGTGCCAGCAGAATGGGGCAGTTCACTGAAGCTTTCTTT.

The rearrangement uses TRBV10-3 and TRBJ1-4; D gene ambiguous. Germline V gives CDR1 ENHRY, CDR2 SYGVKD. V lost 0 bases to trimming and J lost 7 bases, with 9 bases between them. The CDR3 is 14 residues long. The CDR3, as DNA: TGTGCCATCAGTGAGTCTTTGAGTAGTGAAAAACTGTTTTTT. It translates to CAISESLSSEKLFF.

This clone was picked up one time. The chain joins TRBV28 to TRBJ1-6; no clear D. V gave up 8 bases and J gave up 6 bases, with 8 bases separating them. From germline, CDR1 is MDHEN and CDR2 SYDVKM. CDR3 size: 12 residues. The DNA for the CDR3 is TGTGCCAGCGGGGAGGGTAATTCACCCCTCCACTTT. Protein: CASGEGNSPLHF.

The chain combines TRBV6-2 or TRBV6-3 with TRBJ1-1, with 8 positions matching TRBD1. V was clipped by 3 bases and J by 11 bases; unmatched bases: 11. CDR1 and CDR2 (germline): MNHEY, SVGEGT. The CDR3 covers 14 residues. The CDR3 bases are TGTGCCAGCAGTTATGGGACAGGTGCCTCTTGGGCTTTCTTT. This gives the protein CASSYGTGASWAFF.

The chain carries TRBV19 and TRBJ1-1; D uncertain. The CDR3 covers 15 residues. Per germline, CDR1 LNHDA and CDR2 SQIVND (reference sequence). V was cut by 7 bases and J by 1 base, with 16 bases left in between. The CDR3 coding sequence is TGTGCCAGTACCGAACCGGGCCTCCAGAACACTGAAGCTTTCTTT. Amino acid sequence: CASTEPGLQNTEAFF.

The V and J genes are TRBV5-4 and TRBJ2-4; 8 bases fit TRBD1. Looked up from germline, CDR1 is SGHNT and CDR2 is YYREEE (reference sequence). The ends lost 3 bases at V and 5 bases at J; junction bases unmatched: 4. The length of the CDR3 is 14 residues. In DNA form, the CDR3 reads TGTGCCAGCAGCTCGACAGGGGACCAAAACATTCAGTACTTC. Translating gives CASSSTGDQNIQYF. The complete variable domain, with remaining parts taken from reference TRBV5-4 and TRBJ2-4, reads ETGVTQSPTHLIKTRGQQVTLRCSSQSGHNTVSWYQQALGQGPQFIFQYYREEENGRGNFPPRFSGLQFPNYSSELNVNALELDDSALYLCASSSTGDQNIQYFGAGTRLSVL.

J is TRBJ1-2 and V is TRBV30; 7 bases map to TRBD1. Trimming took 3 bases from V and 4 from J; bases not matched to a gene: 11. CDR1 and CDR2 (germline): GTSNPN, SVGIG (reference sequence). The CDR3 totals 15 residues. CDR3 protein: CAWRHYRGVGYGYTF. Written as DNA, the CDR3 is TGTGCCTGGAGGCACTACAGGGGCGTAGGCTATGGCTACACCTTC.

V gene TRBV19 combines with J gene TRBJ1-2, with no clear D. The V and J ends lost 11 bases and 0 bases respectively, with 13 bases between them. The CDR3 spans 13 residues. Germline V gives CDR1 LNHDA, CDR2 SQIVND (reference sequence). The CDR3, as DNA: TGTGCCGTAGGGTTCACCACTAACTATGGCTACACCTTC. Translating gives CAVGFTTNYGYTF.

The chain combines TRBV5-1 with TRBJ1-1; 8 bases fit TRBD1. V shed 4 bases and J 0 bases; nucleotides not matched to a gene: 5. Looked up from germline, CDR1 is SGHRS and CDR2 is YFSETQ. The CDR3 sequence is 15 residues long. Written as DNA, the CDR3 is TGCGCCAGCAGCGGACGGACAGGGATGAACACTGAAGCTTTCTTT. It is translated as CASSGRTGMNTEAFF.

The chain uses TRBV28 and TRBJ1-1; D possibly corresponds to TRBD1 (5 bases). This CDR3 has 16 residues. Germline V lookup: CDR1 MDHEN, CDR2 SYDVKM. The germline V and J ends were trimmed by 1 base and 0 bases, with 12 bases remaining between them. CDR3 DNA sequence: TGTGCCAGCAGTTTATCATCTCGGGGGGTGAACACTGAAGCTTTCTTT. This encodes CASSLSSRGVNTEAFF.

The chain links TRBV7-8 to TRBJ2-7; D is undetermined. The germline V and J ends were trimmed by 2 bases and 4 bases, with 6 bases remaining between them. CDR3 size: 12 residues. Germline-derived CDR1 and CDR2 are SGHVS and FQNEAQ. The CDR3 nucleotides read TGTGCCAGCAGCTTATCATCTTACGAGCAGTACTTC. This sequence encodes CASSLSSYEQYF.

The chain couples TRBV4-3 to TRBJ2-2; no definite D call. From germline, CDR1 is LGHNA and CDR2 YSLEER. The CDR3 totals 14 residues. The V end lost 4 bases, the J end lost 5 bases, and 11 bases lay between the germline ends. The chain's CDR3 is CASSRGQVTGELFF. The CDR3 DNA reads as TGCGCCAGCAGCCGCGGTCAGGTGACCGGGGAGCTGTTTTTT.

V and J are TRBV5-6 and TRBJ2-3; 9 bases match TRBD1. The CDR3 covers 15 residues. Germline assignment: CDR1 SGHDT and CDR2 YYEEEE. V dropped 4 bases and J dropped 2; count of bases not matched to a gene: 5. The CDR3 region has the DNA TGTGCCAGCAGCCGGACAGGGGAATTCACAGATACGCAGTATTTT. This translates into CASSRTGEFTDTQYF.

The chain uses TRBV7-9 and TRBJ1-6, with D perhaps matching TRBD1 (6 bases). The CDR3 loop spans 15 amino acids. V gave up 3 bases and J gave up 5 bases, with 11 bases separating them. From germline, CDR1 is SEHNR and CDR2 FQNEAQ (reference sequence). The CDR3 loop reads CASSFEGEHNSPLHF. The CDR3 nucleotides are TGTGCCAGCAGCTTCGAGGGGGAGCATAATTCACCCCTCCACTTT.

The chain joins TRBV30 to TRBJ2-7, with TRBD2 as a possible D gene (6 bases). Germline V gives CDR1 GTSNPN, CDR2 SVGIG (reference sequence). The CDR3 loop spans 12 amino acids. Trimming removed 3 bases from V and 4 bases from J, with 10 bases in between. CDR3 in DNA: TGTGCCTGGAGCCAGACTAGTTACGAGCAGTACTTC. Encoded protein: CAWSQTSYEQYF.

The chain recombines TRBV6-2 or TRBV6-3 with TRBJ1-1; D possibly corresponds to TRBD1 (5 bases). The CDR3 sequence is 15 residues long. Trimming left V 4 bases short and J 1 base short, with 13 bases between. Germline V gene sequence: CDR1 MNHEY, CDR2 SVGEGT. The CDR3 coding sequence is TGTGCCAGCAGTTTCCGGGGACTCTCGAACACTGAAGCTTTCTTT. This codes for CASSFRGLSNTEAFF.

This rearrangement joins TRBV5-6 to TRBJ2-7; D unclear. V was trimmed by 2 bases and J by 0 bases, leaving 6 bases between them. The length of the CDR3 is 13 residues. Germline assignment: CDR1 SGHDT and CDR2 YYEEEE. The CDR3 sequence is CASSFMSSYEQYV. CDR3 in DNA: TGTGCCAGCAGCTTCATGAGCTCCTACGAGCAGTACGTC.